The present T cell receptor (beta chain) was sequenced within a study of monozygotic twins with inflammatory bowel disease. Whole-study findings and limits: Especially where disease activity was present, IBD patients had fewer clonotypes in common with others than healthy twins did. Repertoire likeness was no different across concordant and discordant twins, perhaps owing to restricted power. There were differing immunosuppressive treatments, which may have added variability to patient repertoires.

Whole blood served as the source of total RNA, and no T cell sorting took place. CDR1 is MNHNY, CDR2 SVGAGI, per germline (reference sequence). CDR3 length: 13 residues. A word on this clonotype: Its antigen is not identified.

From the 5' RACE reads, TCRdb lists one entry per CDR3 protein and no DNA. The specimen's table records more than 350,000 distinct CDR3 sequences. The rearrangement uses TRBV6-6 and TRBJ2-5; lacking DNA, the TRBD1 call made by TCRdb goes unchecked. The origin of this receptor is a human donor with ulcerative colitis or Crohn's disease, or a healthy co-twin of an affected twin (not recorded which). The sequencing sample was made of blood. CDR3 loop: CASSRGQGETQYF.